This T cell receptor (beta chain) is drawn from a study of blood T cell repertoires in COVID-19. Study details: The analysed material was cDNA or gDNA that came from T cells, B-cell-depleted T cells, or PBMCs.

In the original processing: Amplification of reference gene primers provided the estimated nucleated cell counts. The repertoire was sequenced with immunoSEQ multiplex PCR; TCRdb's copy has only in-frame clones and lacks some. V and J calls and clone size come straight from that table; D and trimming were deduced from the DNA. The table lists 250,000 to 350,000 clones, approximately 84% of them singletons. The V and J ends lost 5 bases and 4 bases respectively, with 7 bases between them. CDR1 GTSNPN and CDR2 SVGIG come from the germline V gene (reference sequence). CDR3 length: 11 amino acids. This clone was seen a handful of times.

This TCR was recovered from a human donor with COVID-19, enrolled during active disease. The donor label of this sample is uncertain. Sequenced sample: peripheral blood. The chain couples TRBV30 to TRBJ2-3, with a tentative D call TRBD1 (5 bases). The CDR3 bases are TGTGCCTGGGGGGCCGCAGATACGCAGTATTTT. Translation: CAWGAADTQYF.